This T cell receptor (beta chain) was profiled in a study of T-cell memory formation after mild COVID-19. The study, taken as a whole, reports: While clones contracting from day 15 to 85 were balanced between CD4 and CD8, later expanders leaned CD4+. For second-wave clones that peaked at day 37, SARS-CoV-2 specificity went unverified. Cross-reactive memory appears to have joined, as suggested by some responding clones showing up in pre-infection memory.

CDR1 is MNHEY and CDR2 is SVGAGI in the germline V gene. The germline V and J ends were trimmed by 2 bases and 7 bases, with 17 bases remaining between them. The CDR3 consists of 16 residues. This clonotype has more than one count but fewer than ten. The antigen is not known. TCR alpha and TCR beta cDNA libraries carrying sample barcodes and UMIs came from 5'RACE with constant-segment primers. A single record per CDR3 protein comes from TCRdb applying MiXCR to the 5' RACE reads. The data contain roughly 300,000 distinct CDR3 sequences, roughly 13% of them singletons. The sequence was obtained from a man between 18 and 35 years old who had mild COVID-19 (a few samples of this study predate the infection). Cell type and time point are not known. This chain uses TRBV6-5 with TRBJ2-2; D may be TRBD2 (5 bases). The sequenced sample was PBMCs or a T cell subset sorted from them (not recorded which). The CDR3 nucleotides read TGTGCCAGCAGTTACCGAGGGCCCGAGTTTGGCGGGGAGCTGTTTTTT. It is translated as CASSYRGPEFGGELFF.